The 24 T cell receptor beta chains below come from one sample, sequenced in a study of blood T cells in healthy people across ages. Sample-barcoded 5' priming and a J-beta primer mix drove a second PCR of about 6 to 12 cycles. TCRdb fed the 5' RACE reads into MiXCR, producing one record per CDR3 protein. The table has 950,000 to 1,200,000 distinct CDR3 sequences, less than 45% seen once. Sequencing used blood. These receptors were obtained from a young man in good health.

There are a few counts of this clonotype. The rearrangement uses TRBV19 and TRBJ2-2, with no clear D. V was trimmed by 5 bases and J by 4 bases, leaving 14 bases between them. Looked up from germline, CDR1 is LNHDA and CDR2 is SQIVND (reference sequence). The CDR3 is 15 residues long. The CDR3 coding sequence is TGTGCCAGTAGTCCCCCTCGAAGGACCACCGGGGAGCTGTTTTTT. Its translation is CASSPPRRTTGELFF.

The CDR3 coding sequence is TGTGCCAGCAGCCCCTTCCCGGGGGGGACAAATGAGCAGTTCTTC. Its protein product is CASSPFPGGTNEQFF. The V call is TRBV13, the J call TRBJ2-1; 8 nucleotides agree with TRBD2. CDR1 is PRHDT, CDR2 FYEKMQ, per germline (reference sequence). The CDR3 length is 15 residues. V was clipped by 5 bases and J by 7 bases; unmatched bases: 10.

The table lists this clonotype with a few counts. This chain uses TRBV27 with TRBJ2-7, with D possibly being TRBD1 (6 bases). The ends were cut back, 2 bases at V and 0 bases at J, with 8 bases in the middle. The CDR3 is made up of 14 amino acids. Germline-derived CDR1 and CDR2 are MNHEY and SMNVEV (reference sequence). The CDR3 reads CASSLQGTSYEQYF. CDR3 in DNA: TGTGCCAGCAGTTTACAGGGGACCTCCTACGAGCAGTACTTC.

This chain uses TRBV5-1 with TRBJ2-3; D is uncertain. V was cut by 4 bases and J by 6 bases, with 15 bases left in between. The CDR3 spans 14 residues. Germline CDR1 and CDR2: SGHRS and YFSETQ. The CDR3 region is CASSPKVGSDTQYF. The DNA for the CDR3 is TGCGCCAGCAGCCCGAAGGTCGGGTCGGATACGCAGTATTTT.

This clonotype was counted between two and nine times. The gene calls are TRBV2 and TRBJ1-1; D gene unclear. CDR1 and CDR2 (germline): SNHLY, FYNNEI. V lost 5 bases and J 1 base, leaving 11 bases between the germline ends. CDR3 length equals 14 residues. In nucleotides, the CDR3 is TGTGCCAGCAGTCCTCAAACGGAGAACACTGAAGCTTTCTTT. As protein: CASSPQTENTEAFF.

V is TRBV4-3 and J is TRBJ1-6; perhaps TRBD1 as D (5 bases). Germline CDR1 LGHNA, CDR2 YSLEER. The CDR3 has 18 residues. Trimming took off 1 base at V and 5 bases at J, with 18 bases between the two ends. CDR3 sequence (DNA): TGCGCCAGCAGCCAAGCCTTCGCCGGGGCGGGGGATAATTCACCCCTCCACTTT. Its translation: CASSQAFAGAGDNSPLHF.

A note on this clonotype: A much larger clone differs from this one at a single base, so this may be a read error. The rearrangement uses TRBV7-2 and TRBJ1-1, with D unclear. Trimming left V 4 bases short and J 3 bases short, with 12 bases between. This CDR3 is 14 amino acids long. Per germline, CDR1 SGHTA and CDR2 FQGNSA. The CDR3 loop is CTSSSTGEDTEAFF. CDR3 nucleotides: TGTACCAGCAGCTCTACCGGGGAGGACACTGAAGCTTTCTTT.

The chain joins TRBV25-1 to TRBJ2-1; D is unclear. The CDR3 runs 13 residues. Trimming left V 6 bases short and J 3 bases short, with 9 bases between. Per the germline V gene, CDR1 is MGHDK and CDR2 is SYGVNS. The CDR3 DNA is TGTGCCAGCAGAACCACGCGCTACAATGAGCAGTTCTTC. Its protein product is CASRTTRYNEQFF. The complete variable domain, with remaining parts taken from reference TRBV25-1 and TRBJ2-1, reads EADIYQTPRYLVIGTGKKITLECSQTMGHDKMYWYQQDPGMELHLIHYSYGVNSTEKGDLSSESTVSRIRTEHFPLTLESARPSHTSQYLCASRTTRYNEQFFGPGTRLTVL.

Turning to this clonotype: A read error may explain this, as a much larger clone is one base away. The CDR3 sequence: CSVRVTKNIQYF. The CDR3 nucleotides are TGCAGCGTGAGGGTAACCAAAAACATTCAGTACTTC. The chain couples TRBV29-1 to TRBJ2-4, with D tentatively TRBD2 (5 bases). The germline V gene has CDR1 SQVTM and CDR2 ANQGSEA. Trimming cost V 6 bases and J 2 bases, with 8 bases left between them. This CDR3 is built from 12 residues.

The CDR3 nucleotides are TGTGCCACGACAGACAGCACTGAAGCTTTCTTT. Amino acid sequence: CATTDSTEAFF. The gene calls are TRBV10-3 and TRBJ1-1, with a possible D match to TRBD1 (5 bases). Trimming removed 10 bases from V and 4 bases from J, with 10 bases in between. The CDR3 runs 11 residues. Germline lookup yields CDR1 ENHRY and CDR2 SYGVKD.

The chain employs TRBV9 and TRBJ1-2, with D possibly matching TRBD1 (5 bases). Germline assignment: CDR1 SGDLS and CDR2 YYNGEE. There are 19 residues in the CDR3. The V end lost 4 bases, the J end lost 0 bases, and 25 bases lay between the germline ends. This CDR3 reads CASSFHPLTRQNSNYGYTF. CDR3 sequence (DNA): TGTGCCAGCAGCTTCCACCCCTTAACACGACAGAATTCTAACTATGGCTACACCTTC.

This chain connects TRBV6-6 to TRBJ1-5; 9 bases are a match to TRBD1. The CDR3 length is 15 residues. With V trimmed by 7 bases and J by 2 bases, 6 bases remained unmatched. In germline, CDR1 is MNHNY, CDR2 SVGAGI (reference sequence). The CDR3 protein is CASNLGTGRNQPQHF. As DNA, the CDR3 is TGTGCCAGCAACCTAGGGACAGGGCGCAATCAGCCCCAGCATTTT.

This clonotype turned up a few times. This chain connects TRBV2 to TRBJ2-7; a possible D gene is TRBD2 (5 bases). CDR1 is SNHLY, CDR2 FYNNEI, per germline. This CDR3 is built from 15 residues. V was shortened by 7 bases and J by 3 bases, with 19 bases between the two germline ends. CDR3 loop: CASISTIWGNYEQYF. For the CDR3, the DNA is TGTGCCAGCATCTCGACTATTTGGGGTAACTACGAGCAGTACTTC.

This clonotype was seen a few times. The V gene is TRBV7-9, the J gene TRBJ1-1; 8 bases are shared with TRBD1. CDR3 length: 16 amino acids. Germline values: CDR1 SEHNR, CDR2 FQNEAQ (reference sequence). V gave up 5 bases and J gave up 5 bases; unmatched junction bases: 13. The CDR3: CASSGQGLIVGTEAFF. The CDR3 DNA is TGTGCCAGCAGCGGACAGGGTTTGATCGTTGGGACTGAAGCTTTCTTT.

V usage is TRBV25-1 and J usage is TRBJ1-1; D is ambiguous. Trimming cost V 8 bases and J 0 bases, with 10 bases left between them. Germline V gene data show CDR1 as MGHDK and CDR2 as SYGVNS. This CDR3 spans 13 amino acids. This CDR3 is CASSGEVNTEAFF. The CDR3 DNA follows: TGTGCCAGCTCCGGGGAGGTGAACACTGAAGCTTTCTTT.

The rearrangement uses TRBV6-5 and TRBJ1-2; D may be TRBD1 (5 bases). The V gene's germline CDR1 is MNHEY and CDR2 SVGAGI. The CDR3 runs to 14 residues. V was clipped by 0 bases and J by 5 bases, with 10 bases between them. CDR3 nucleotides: TGTGCCAGCAGTTACTCGGGGGTGGGGTATGGCTACACCTTC. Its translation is CASSYSGVGYGYTF.

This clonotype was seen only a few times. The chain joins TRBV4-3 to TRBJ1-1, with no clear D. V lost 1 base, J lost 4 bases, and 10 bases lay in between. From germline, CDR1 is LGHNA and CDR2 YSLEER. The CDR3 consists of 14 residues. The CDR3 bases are TGCGCCAGCAGCCAAGGGGGTAGGGTCACTGAAGCTTTCTTT. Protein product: CASSQGGRVTEAFF.

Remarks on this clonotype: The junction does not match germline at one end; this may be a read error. CDR3 region: CASSFYDSNEQFF. Here the CDR3 DNA reads TGTGCCAGCAGCTTTTATGACAGCAATGAGCAGTTCTTT. The chain is built from TRBV11-3 and TRBJ2-1; a possible D gene is TRBD1 (5 bases). This CDR3 spans 13 amino acids. Per germline, CDR1 SGHNT and CDR2 YENEEA.

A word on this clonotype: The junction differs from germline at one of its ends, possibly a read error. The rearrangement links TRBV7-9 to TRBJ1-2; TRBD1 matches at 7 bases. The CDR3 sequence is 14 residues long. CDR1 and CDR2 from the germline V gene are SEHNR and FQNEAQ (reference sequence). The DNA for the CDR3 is TGTACCAGCAGCTTAGGCAGGGGGAGAGATGGCTACACCTTC. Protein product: CTSSLGRGRDGYTF.

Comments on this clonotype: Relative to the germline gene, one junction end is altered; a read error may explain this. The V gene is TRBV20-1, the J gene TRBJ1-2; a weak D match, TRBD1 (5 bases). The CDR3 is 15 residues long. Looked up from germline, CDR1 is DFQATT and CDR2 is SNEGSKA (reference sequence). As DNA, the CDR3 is TGCAGTGCCCCGGTCCGGGACGACTCTAACTATGGTTACACCTTC. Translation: CSAPVRDDSNYGYTF.

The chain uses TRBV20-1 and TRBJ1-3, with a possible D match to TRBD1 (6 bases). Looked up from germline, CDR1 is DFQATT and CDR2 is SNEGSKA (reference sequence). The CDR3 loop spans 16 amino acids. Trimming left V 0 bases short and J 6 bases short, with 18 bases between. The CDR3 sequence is CSARDRMRGVENTIYF. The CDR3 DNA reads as TGCAGTGCTAGAGATCGCATGAGGGGGGTCGAAAACACCATATATTTT.

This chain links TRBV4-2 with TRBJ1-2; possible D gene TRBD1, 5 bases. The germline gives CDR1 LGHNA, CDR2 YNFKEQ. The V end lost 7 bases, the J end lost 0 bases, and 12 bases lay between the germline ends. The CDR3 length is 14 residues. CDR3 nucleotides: TGTGCCAGCACCACCGGACAAGCTAACTATGGCTACACCTTC. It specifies CASTTGQANYGYTF.

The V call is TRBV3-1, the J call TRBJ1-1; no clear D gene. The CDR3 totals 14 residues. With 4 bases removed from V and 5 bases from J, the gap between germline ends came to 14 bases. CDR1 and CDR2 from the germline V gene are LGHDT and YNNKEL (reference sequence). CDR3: CASSPGTPRTEAFF. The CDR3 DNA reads TGTGCCAGCAGCCCGGGCACCCCGCGGACTGAAGCTTTCTTT.

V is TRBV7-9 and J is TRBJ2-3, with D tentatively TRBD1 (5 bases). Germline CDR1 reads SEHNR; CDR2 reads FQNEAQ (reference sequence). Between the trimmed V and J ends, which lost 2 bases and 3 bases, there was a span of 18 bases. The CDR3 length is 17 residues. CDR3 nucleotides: TGTGCCAGCAGCTTAAACGTCAGGGTCGATAGGACAGATACGCAGTATTTT. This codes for CASSLNVRVDRTDTQYF.